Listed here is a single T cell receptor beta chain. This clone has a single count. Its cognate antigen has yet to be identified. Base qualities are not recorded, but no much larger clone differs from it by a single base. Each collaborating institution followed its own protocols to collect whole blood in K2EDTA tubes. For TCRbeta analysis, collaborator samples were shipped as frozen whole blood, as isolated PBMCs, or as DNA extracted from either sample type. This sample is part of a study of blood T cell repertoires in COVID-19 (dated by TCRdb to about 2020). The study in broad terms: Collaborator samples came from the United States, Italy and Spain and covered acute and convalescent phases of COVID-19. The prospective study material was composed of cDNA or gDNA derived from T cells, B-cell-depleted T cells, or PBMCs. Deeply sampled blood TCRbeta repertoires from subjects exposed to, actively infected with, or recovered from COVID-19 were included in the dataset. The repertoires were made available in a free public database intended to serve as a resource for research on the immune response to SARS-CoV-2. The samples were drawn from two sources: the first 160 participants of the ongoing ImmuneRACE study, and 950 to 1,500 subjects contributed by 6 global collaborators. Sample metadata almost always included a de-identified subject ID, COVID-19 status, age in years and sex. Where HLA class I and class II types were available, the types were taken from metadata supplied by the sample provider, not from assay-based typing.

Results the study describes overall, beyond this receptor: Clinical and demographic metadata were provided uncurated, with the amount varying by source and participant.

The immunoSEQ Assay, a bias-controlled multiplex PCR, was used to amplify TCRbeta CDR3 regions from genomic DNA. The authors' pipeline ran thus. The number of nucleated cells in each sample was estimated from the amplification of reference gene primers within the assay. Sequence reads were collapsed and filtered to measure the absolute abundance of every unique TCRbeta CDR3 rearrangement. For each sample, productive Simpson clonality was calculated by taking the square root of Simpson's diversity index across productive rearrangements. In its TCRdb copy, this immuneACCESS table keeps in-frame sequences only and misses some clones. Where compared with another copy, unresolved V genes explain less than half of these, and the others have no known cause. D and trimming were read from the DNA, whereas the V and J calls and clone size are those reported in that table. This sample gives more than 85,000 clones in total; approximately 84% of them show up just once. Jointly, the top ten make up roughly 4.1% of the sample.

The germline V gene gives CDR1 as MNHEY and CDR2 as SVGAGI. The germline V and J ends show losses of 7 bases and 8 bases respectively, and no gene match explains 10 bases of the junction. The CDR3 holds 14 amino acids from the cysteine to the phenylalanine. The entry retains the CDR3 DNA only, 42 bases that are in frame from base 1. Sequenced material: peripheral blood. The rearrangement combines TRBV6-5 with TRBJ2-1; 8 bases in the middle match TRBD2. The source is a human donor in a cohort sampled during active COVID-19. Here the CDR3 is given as CASKGTRFWHEQFF. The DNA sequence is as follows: TGTGCCAGCAAAGGGACTAGGTTTTGGCATGAGCAGTTCTTC.